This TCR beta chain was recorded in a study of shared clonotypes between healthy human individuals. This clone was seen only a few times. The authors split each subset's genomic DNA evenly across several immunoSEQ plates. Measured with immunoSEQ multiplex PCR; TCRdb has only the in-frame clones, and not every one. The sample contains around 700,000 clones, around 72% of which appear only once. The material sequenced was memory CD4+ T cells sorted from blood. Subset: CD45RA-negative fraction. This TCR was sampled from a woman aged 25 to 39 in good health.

The CDR3 bases are TGTGCCAGCACGCCGGGACATAGCTCCTACGAGCAGTACTTC. It encodes CASTPGHSSYEQYF. This rearrangement joins TRBV9 to TRBJ2-7; D possibly corresponds to TRBD1 (6 bases). There are 14 residues in the CDR3. V lost 6 bases, J lost 0 bases, and 13 bases lay in between. Germline V CDR1 and CDR2: SGDLS, YYNGEE.